This T cell receptor (beta chain) was retrieved from a study of control samples from healthy donors and cancer patients. Clones were read by immunoSEQ multiplex PCR, and TCRdb kept only the in-frame ones, dropping some. The sample carries about 22,000 clones, roughly 84% recorded once. From germline, CDR1 is MNHNS and CDR2 SASEGT. With 2 bases removed from V and 3 bases from J, the gap between germline ends came to 2 bases. The CDR3 totals 11 residues. The sequence was obtained from a man in his sixties with head and neck cancer. The sample taken for sequencing was PBMCs. The chain links TRBV6-1 to TRBJ2-7, with unresolved D. CDR3 DNA: TGTGCCAGCAGTGAATTCTACGAGCAGTACTTC. This codes for CASSEFYEQYF.